Detailed here is one T cell receptor beta chain. This clone came up once. This receptor's antigen is unknown. Base qualities were left out, and no much larger clone turns up one base away. The data belong to a study of control samples from healthy donors and cancer patients (dated by TCRdb to the early 2020s). The library was made by the immunoSEQ multiplex PCR assay. Sourced from immuneACCESS, this table was stored by TCRdb with only in-frame sequences that have V and J called. A share of the clones is absent; for the studies checked, an unresolved V gene accounts for under half, and the remainder has no known explanation. Within this sample are 5,500 to 8,500 clones, with roughly 80% of them counted one time only. Together, the top ten hold more than 15% of the sample. For this chain, trimming is 5 bases at the V end and 4 bases at the J end, and the number of junction bases without a gene match is 12. The CDR3 covers 17 residues, taking in both the cysteine and the phenylalanine. Only the CDR3 region is kept as DNA, spanning 51 bases read in frame from base 1. According to the germline V gene, CDR1 reads MDHEN and CDR2 reads SYDVKM.

The sequence was collected from a male donor with melanoma. Here the chain combines TRBV28 and TRBJ1-5, and TRBD1 aligns with 9 junction nucleotides. Sequencing was done on a sample of formalin-fixed, paraffin-embedded tissue. The DNA sequence is as follows: TGTGCCAGCAGTCTAAGAACAGGGGGCAGGGTTAATCAGCCCCAGCATTTT. Its protein reads: CASSLRTGGRVNQPQHF.